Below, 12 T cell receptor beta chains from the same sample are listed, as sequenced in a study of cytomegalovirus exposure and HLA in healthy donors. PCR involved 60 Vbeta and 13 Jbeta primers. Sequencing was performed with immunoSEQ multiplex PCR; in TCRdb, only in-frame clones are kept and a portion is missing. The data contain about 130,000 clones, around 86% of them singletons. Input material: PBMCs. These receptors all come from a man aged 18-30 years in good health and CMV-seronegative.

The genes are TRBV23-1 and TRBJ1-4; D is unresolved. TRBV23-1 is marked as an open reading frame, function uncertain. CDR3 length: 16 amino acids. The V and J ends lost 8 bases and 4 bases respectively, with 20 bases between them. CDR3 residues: CASSKNQISGNEKLFF. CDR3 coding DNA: TGCGCCAGCTCGAAGAATCAGATTTCGGGTAATGAAAAACTGTTTTTT.

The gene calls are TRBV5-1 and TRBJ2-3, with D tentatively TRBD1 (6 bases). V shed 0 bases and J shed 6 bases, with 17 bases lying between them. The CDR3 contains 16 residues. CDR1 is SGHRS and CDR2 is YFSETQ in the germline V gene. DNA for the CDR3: TGCGCCAGCAGCTTGGCCGTTGGTAGGGGGATGGATACGCAGTATTTT. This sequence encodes CASSLAVGRGMDTQYF.

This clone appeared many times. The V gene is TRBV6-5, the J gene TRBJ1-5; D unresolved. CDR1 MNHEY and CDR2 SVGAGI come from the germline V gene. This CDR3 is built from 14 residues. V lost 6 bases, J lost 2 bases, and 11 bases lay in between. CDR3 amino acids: CASSDVRGNQPQHF. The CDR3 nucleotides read TGTGCCAGCAGCGATGTTCGCGGCAATCAGCCCCAGCATTTT.

DNA for the CDR3: TGCAGTGCTTCTAGGTTGGATGAGCAGTTCTTC. It encodes CSASRLDEQFF. The V and J genes are TRBV20-1 and TRBJ2-1, with D hard to call. The germline gives CDR1 DFQATT, CDR2 SNEGSKA (reference sequence). V gave up 5 bases and J gave up 8 bases, with 10 bases separating them. CDR3 size: 11 residues.

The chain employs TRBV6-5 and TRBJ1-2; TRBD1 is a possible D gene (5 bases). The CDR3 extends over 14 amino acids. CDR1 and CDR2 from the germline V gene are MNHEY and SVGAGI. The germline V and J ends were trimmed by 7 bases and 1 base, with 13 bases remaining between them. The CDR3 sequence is CASTRGGGNYGYTF. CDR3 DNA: TGTGCCAGCACTCGGGGGGGAGGTAACTATGGCTACACCTTC.

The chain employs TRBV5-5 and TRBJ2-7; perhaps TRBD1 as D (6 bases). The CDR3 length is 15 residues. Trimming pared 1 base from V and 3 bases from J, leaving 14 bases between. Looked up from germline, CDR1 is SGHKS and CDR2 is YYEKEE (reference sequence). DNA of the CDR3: TGTGCCAGCAGCTTGCGACAGGAACCACGCTACGAGCAGTACTTC. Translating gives CASSLRQEPRYEQYF.

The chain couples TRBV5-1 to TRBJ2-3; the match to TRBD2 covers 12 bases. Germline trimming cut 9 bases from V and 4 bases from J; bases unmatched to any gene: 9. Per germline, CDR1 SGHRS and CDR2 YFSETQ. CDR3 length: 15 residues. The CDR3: CATSSGGAVSDTQYF. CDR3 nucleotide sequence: TGCGCCACCTCTAGCGGGGGGGCCGTGTCAGATACGCAGTATTTT.

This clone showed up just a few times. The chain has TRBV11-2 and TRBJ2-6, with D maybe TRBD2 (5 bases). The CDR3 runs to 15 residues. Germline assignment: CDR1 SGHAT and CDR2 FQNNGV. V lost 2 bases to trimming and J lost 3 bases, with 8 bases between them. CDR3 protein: CASSLRGHGANVLTF. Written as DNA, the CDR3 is TGTGCCAGCAGCTTAAGAGGGCATGGGGCCAACGTCCTGACTTTC.

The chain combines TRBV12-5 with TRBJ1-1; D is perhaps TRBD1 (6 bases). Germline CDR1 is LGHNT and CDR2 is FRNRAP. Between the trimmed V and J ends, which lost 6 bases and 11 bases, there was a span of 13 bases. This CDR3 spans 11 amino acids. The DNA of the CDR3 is TGTGCTAGTGGAATCGGGACAAGGGCTTTCTTT. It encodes CASGIGTRAFF. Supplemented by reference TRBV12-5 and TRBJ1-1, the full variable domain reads DARVTQTPRHKVTEMGQEVTMRCQPILGHNTVFWYRQTMMQGLELLAYFRNRAPLDDSGMPKDRFSAEMPDATLATLKIQPSEPRDSAVYFCASGIGTRAFFGQGTRLTVV.

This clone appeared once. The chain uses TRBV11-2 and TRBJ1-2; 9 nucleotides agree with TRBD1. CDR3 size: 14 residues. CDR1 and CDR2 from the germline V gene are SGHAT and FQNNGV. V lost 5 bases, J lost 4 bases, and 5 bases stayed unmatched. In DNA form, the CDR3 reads TGTGCCAGCAGCCCGCAGGACAGGGGCTATGGCTACACCTTC. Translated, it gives CASSPQDRGYGYTF. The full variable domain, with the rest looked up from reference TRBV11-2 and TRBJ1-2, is EAGVAQSPRYKIIEKRQSVAFWCNPISGHATLYWYQQILGQGPKLLIQFQNNGVVDDSQLPKDRFSAERLKGVDSTLKIQPAKLEDSAVYLCASSPQDRGYGYTFGSGTRLTVV.

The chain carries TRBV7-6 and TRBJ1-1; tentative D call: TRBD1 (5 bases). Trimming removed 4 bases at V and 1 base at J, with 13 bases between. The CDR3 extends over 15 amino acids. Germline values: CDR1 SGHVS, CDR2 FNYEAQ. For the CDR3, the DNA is TGTGCCAGCAGCTCCAGGAAAACAGGGAACACTGAAGCTTTCTTT. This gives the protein CASSSRKTGNTEAFF.

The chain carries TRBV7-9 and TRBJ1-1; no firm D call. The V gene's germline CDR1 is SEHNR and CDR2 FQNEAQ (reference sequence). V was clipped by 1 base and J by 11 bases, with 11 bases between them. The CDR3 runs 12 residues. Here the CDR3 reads CASSLDIFPAFF. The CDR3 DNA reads TGTGCCAGCAGCTTAGATATTTTTCCGGCTTTCTTT.